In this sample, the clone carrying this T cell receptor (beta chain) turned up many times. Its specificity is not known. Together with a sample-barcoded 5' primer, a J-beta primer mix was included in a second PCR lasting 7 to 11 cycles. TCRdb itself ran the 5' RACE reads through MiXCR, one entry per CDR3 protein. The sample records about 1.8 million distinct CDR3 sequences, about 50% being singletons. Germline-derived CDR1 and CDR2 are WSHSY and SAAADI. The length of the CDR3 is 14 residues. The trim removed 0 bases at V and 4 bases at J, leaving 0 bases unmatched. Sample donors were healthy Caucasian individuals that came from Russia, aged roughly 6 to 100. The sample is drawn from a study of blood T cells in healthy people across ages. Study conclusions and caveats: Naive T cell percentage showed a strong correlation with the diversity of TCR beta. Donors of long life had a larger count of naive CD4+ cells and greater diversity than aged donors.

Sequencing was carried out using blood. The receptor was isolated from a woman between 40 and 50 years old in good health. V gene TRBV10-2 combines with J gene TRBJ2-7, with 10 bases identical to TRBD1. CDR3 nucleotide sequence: TGCGCCAGCAGTGAGTCGGGACAGGGGTACGAGCAGTACTTC. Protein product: CASSESGQGYEQYF.